A single sample is the source of the 2 T cell receptor beta chains below, sequenced in a study of beta chain features in type 1 diabetes. The authors reverse transcribed all of the isolated RNA, so sequencing captured expressed TCRB transcripts. Sequencing was performed with immunoSEQ multiplex PCR; in TCRdb, only in-frame clones are kept and a portion is missing. The repertoire holds about 900,000 clones, with roughly 15% as singletons. Material: naive CD4+ T cells from blood. The receptors shown here come from a woman younger than 30 in good health.

This clone occurred a few times. V usage is TRBV27 and J usage is TRBJ2-1; D is undetermined. Germline V gene data show CDR1 as MNHEY and CDR2 as SMNVEV (reference sequence). Trimming took off 3 bases at V and 5 bases at J, with 11 bases between the two ends. CDR3 length equals 14 residues. DNA for the CDR3: TGTGCCAGCAGTTTTTTGGCCAGTAACAATGAGCAGTTCTTC. Its protein is CASSFLASNNEQFF.

Points on this clone: A much more abundant neighbour one base away suggests this may be a read error. The chain recombines TRBV11-3 with TRBJ2-3, with D unresolved. The germline V gene has CDR1 SGHNT and CDR2 YENEEA. The CDR3 is 12 amino acids. Trimming took 1 base from V and 4 from J, leaving 3 bases between them. CDR3 in amino acids: CASSLGADTQYF. Here the CDR3 DNA reads TGTGCCAGCAGCTTAGGGGCAGATACGCAGTATTTT. The complete variable domain, with remaining parts taken from reference TRBV11-3 and TRBJ2-3, reads EAGVVQSPRYKIIEKKQPVAFWCNPISGHNTLYWYLQNLGQGPELLIRYENEEAVDDSQLPKDRFSAERLKGVDSTLKIQPAELGDSAVYLCASSLGADTQYFGPGTRLTVL.